Presented here are 28 T cell receptor beta chains from one specimen sequenced in a study of T cells in Graves' hyperthyroidism and ophthalmopathy (dated by TCRdb to about 2019). Libraries were built with multiplex PCR. The sequencer was an Illumina HiSeq 2000. Amplification of TCR beta CDR3 regions was carried out from RNA transcripts. For the first round of RT-PCR on the TCR CDR3, the HTBI primer set was used together with the Qiagen OneStep RT-PCR kit. Using fastp trimming at Q25 and MiXCR clonotype assembly, TCRdb reanalyzed the public sequencing data and kept in-frame beta chains. Identical CDR3 protein sequences are pooled into one entry, listed with their most common genes and DNA. Across this sample there are roughly 280,000 distinct CDR3 sequences, with around 15% seen only once. Around 58% of the sample belongs to the ten largest clones. Material for sequencing was blood. The receptors were sampled from a woman in her sixties with Graves' ophthalmopathy.

This clonotype came up a few times. The chain combines TRBV29-1 with TRBJ1-5, with D perhaps matching TRBD1 (6 bases). The CDR3 totals 12 residues. Trimming cost V 6 bases and J 5 bases, with 11 bases left between them. Germline V CDR1 and CDR2: SQVTM, ANQGSEA. CDR3 DNA sequence: TGCAGCGTCGGGGACAAGGATCAGCCCCAGCATTTT. This gives the protein CSVGDKDQPQHF.

V is TRBV4-2 and J is TRBJ1-2; D uncertain. V was shortened by 5 bases and J by 0 bases, with 13 bases between the two germline ends. The CDR3 is 15 amino acids. CDR1 and CDR2 (germline): LGHNA, YNFKEQ. CDR3 in DNA: TGTGCCAGCAGCACCACGACAAGTGCTAACTATGGCTACACCTTC. Encoded protein: CASSTTTSANYGYTF.

CDR3 DNA: TGTGCCAGCAGTATCGGCAGGGGCCGTGAGCAGTACTTC. It codes for CASSIGRGREQYF. The rearrangement links TRBV6-1 to TRBJ2-7; perhaps TRBD1 as D (6 bases). Germline values: CDR1 MNHNS, CDR2 SASEGT. The CDR3 totals 13 residues. Trimming took off 5 bases at V and 7 bases at J, with 15 bases between the two ends.

The table lists this clonotype with a count of one. The CDR3 loop reads CASSGTDGYTF. CDR3 sequence (DNA): TGCGCCAGCAGTGGGACAGATGGCTACACCTTC. The chain couples TRBV10-1 to TRBJ1-2, with D possibly matching TRBD1 (6 bases). V lost 4 bases and J lost 6, with 6 bases in between. Germline CDR1 is WNHNN and CDR2 is SYGVQD (reference sequence). The CDR3 covers 11 residues.

This clonotype has at least ten counts. The chain employs TRBV18 and TRBJ1-1, with unresolved D. V lost 6 bases and J 4 bases, leaving 12 bases between the germline ends. The CDR3 is 13 residues long. CDR1 is KGHSH and CDR2 is LQKENI in the germline V gene. The CDR3 protein is CASSAGHGTEAFF. In DNA form, the CDR3 reads TGTGCCAGCTCCGCGGGTCACGGCACTGAAGCTTTCTTT.

This clonotype was seen many times. This sequence joins TRBV27 and TRBJ1-6; 7 bases are a match to TRBD1. There are 18 residues in the CDR3. Losses at the gene ends were 0 bases for V and 9 bases for J; bases not matched to a gene: 14. The germline CDR1 and CDR2 sequences are MNHEY and SMNVEV (reference sequence). The chain's CDR3 is CASSLSPTPTGFSSPLHF. The DNA of the CDR3 is TGTGCCAGCAGTTTATCCCCAACACCGACAGGGTTTAGTTCACCCCTCCACTTT.

In the case of this clonotype: The limits of the CDR3 on the DNA are not certain, so only TCRdb's listed CDR3 is given. CDR3 protein: CASSFYICSATEGGGRNYGYTF. J is TRBJ1-2 and V is TRBV5-1; the D segment call TRBD1 is taken from the table without a DNA check. The CDR3 is 22 residues long, counting both termini. CDR1 and CDR2 from the germline V gene are SGHRS and YFSETQ.

This clonotype has more than one count but fewer than ten. The chain has TRBV5-1 and TRBJ2-1, with 9 bases lining up with TRBD1. The CDR3 is made up of 16 amino acids. The trim removed 0 bases at V and 3 bases at J, leaving 4 bases unmatched. From germline, CDR1 is SGHRS and CDR2 YFSETQ. CDR3 nucleotide sequence: TGCGCCAGCAGCTTGGCCACGGGACAGGGCTACAATGAGCAGTTCTTC. It is translated as CASSLATGQGYNEQFF.

This clonotype was observed a handful of times. A much larger clone differs by one base, so this may be a read error. This chain links TRBV18 with TRBJ1-5; D gene unclear. Germline V gene lookup returns CDR1 KGHSH and CDR2 LQKENI. Trimming removed 3 bases from V and 9 bases from J, with 15 bases in between. The CDR3 is 14 residues long. CDR3: CASSPGLGAWPQHF. The CDR3 DNA follows: TGTGCCAGCTCACCTGGTCTTGGCGCCTGGCCCCAGCATTTT.

This clonotype turned up a few times. CDR3 coding DNA: TGTGCCAGCAGCGGGACAGGGCGGAATAATTCACCCCTCCACTTT. It translates to CASSGTGRNNSPLHF. This chain connects TRBV5-6 to TRBJ1-6; the match to TRBD1 covers 9 bases. This CDR3 has 15 residues. J was trimmed by 5 bases and V by 4 bases; bases with no gene match: 4. Germline loops: CDR1 SGHDT, CDR2 YYEEEE.

Notes on this clonotype: With a much larger clone just one base away, this may be a read error. The CDR3 carries no conserved terminal phenylalanine or tryptophan, so it likely arises from a read error. This chain connects TRBV7-2 to TRBJ2-7, with TRBD1 matching over 10 bases. The CDR3 is 15 amino acids. Germline CDR1 reads SGHTA; CDR2 reads FQGNSA. J was trimmed by 4 bases and V by 5 bases; bases with no gene match: 8. DNA for the CDR3: TGTGCCAGCAGCCCACGGACAGGGGGGGAATACGAGCAGTACCTC. As protein: CASSPRTGGEYEQYL.

This clonotype has ten or more counts. The chain uses TRBV7-8 and TRBJ2-1; no reliable D call. Germline V gene lookup returns CDR1 SGHVS and CDR2 FQNEAQ. This CDR3 is built from 11 residues. V lost 5 bases, J lost 7 bases, and 6 bases lay in between. CDR3 in DNA: TGTGCCAGCAGCGCACAAAATGAGCAGTTCTTC. This sequence encodes CASSAQNEQFF.

This clonotype occurred a few times. The chain recombines TRBV24-1 with TRBJ2-1, with 10 bases lining up with TRBD2. Trimming cost V 3 bases and J 8 bases; bases outside gene matches: 6. The germline V gene encodes CDR1 KGHDR and CDR2 SFDVKD. The CDR3 spans 15 residues. The CDR3 loop is CATSDPSGSWHEQFF. The CDR3 nucleotides are TGTGCCACCAGTGATCCTAGCGGGAGTTGGCATGAGCAGTTCTTC.

This clonotype was observed at least ten times. The V gene is TRBV20-1, the J gene TRBJ2-2; D assignment may be TRBD1 or TRBD2 (6 bases each). Trimming removed 3 bases at V and 5 bases at J, with 19 bases between. Germline V gene data show CDR1 as DFQATT and CDR2 as SNEGSKA (reference sequence). The length of the CDR3 is 16 residues. As DNA, the CDR3 is TGCAGTGCTAGGGTACCCGGGGGCGGAGAGACCGGGGAGCTGTTTTTT. It encodes CSARVPGGGETGELFF.

This clonotype was seen a few times. The chain is built from TRBV24-1 and TRBJ2-6; TRBD1 matches 11 bases. V lost 6 bases and J lost 0; bases outside the gene matches: 3. CDR3 length equals 17 residues. The germline V gene encodes CDR1 KGHDR and CDR2 SFDVKD. The CDR3 loop is CATSSGQGVSGANVLTF. The CDR3 bases are TGTGCCACCAGTTCGGGACAGGGGGTCTCTGGGGCCAACGTCCTGACTTTC.

The rearrangement links TRBV4-3 to TRBJ2-7; 7 bases are shared with TRBD1. The V gene's germline CDR1 is LGHNA and CDR2 YSLEER. The V gene end was trimmed by 4 bases and the J gene end by 3 bases; junction bases not matched to a gene: 6. The CDR3 consists of 14 residues. CDR3 bases: TGCGCCAGCAGCCCGGAGTACAGGGGCTACGAGCAGTACTTC. Translated: CASSPEYRGYEQYF.

This clonotype turned up a few times. The V call is TRBV12-5, the J call TRBJ2-5, with D possibly being TRBD1 or TRBD2 (5 bases each). The germline gives CDR1 LGHNT, CDR2 FRNRAP. CDR3 length equals 13 residues. The ends were cut back, 8 bases at V and 10 bases at J, with 20 bases in the middle. The CDR3 reads CASSRGQGEHQYF. CDR3 in DNA: TGTGCTAGTTCCCGCGGGCAGGGAGAGCACCAGTACTTC.

This clonotype was detected ten times or more. The chain joins TRBV20-1 to TRBJ1-1; TRBD1 matches 7 bases. With 1 base clipped from V and 11 bases from J, the junction kept 13 bases outside the gene matches. CDR1 and CDR2 (germline): DFQATT, SNEGSKA (reference sequence). The CDR3 sequence is 14 residues long. The CDR3 DNA reads TGCAGTGCTAGAGTCCCCAGGGGGTCTGGGTTGGCTTTCTTT. This codes for CSARVPRGSGLAFF.

The chain employs TRBV5-4 and TRBJ2-1, with TRBD2 matching 16 bases. The germline V gene encodes CDR1 SGHNT and CDR2 YYREEE (reference sequence). V shed 5 bases and J 10 bases; nucleotides not matched to a gene: 12. This CDR3 has 17 amino acids. CDR3 protein: CASRTGTSGGGPREQFF. The CDR3 nucleotides read TGTGCCAGCAGAACCGGGACTAGCGGGGGGGGCCCAAGAGAGCAGTTCTTC.

This clonotype came up many times. The rearrangement links TRBV20-1 to TRBJ2-1; 7 nucleotides align to TRBD2. V lost 5 bases to trimming and J lost 6 bases; unmatched junction nucleotides: 7. CDR1 and CDR2 from the germline V gene are DFQATT and SNEGSKA (reference sequence). The CDR3 contains 13 residues. The CDR3 here is CSASRSSGNEQFF. The CDR3 DNA follows: TGCAGTGCTTCCCGTTCTAGCGGCAATGAGCAGTTCTTC.

The chain combines TRBV19 with TRBJ2-3, with a possible D match to TRBD1 (6 bases). CDR3 size: 16 residues. Germline CDR1 reads LNHDA; CDR2 reads SQIVND (reference sequence). Between the trimmed V and J ends, which lost 0 bases and 5 bases, there was a span of 15 bases. The CDR3 sequence is CASSIEGRGRRDTQYF. The CDR3 DNA reads TGTGCCAGTAGTATAGAAGGCAGGGGACGAAGAGATACGCAGTATTTT.

This clonotype was observed at least ten times. This chain connects TRBV6-1 to TRBJ1-1; TRBD1 is a possible D gene (6 bases). Per the germline V gene, CDR1 is MNHNS and CDR2 is SASEGT. Deletions cut 6 bases from V and 7 bases from J, with 12 bases between. This CDR3 region has 12 residues. The CDR3 DNA sequence: TGTGCCAGCAGGTCAGGGGACATTGAAGCTTTCTTT. Residues: CASRSGDIEAFF.

This chain uses TRBV6-2 or TRBV6-3 with TRBJ2-4, with TRBD2 matching over 7 bases. After removal of 8 bases from V and 9 bases from J, the junction contained 4 bases not matched to a gene. The CDR3 sequence is 11 residues long. Germline V CDR1 and CDR2: MNHEY, SVGEGT. This CDR3 is CASGGGRIQYF. Written as DNA, the CDR3 is TGTGCCAGCGGCGGGGGACGCATTCAGTACTTC.

There are many counts of this clonotype. This sequence joins TRBV10-3 and TRBJ2-3, with a weak D call TRBD2 (6 bases). Germline V gene lookup returns CDR1 ENHRY and CDR2 SYGVKD. CDR3 size: 14 residues. V was pared by 4 bases and J by 1 base, with 9 bases between. The CDR3 spells CAISGREGTDTQYF. For the CDR3, the DNA is TGTGCCATCAGTGGCAGGGAGGGCACAGATACGCAGTATTTT.

This clonotype has ten or more counts. This chain uses TRBV12-3 or TRBV12-4 with TRBJ1-2, with 7 bases identical to TRBD1. CDR3 length: 13 residues. V dropped 5 bases and J dropped 4; count of bases not matched to a gene: 4. CDR3 nucleotide sequence: TGTGCCAGCAGTCCGACAGGGTTCTATGGCTACACCTTC. Translated, it gives CASSPTGFYGYTF.

This clonotype was picked up a small number of times. The chain uses TRBV11-2 and TRBJ2-6; either TRBD1 or TRBD2 may fit D (5 bases each). CDR1 is SGHAT and CDR2 is FQNNGV in the germline V gene. V dropped 6 bases and J dropped 0 bases, with 18 bases sitting between them. CDR3 size: 18 residues. The CDR3 DNA reads as TGTGCCAGCAGGTGGCCGGGACCGAGGTTCTCTGGGGCCAACGTCCTGACTTTC. This translates into CASRWPGPRFSGANVLTF. The full variable domain, with the rest looked up from reference TRBV11-2 and TRBJ2-6, is EAGVAQSPRYKIIEKRQSVAFWCNPISGHATLYWYQQILGQGPKLLIQFQNNGVVDDSQLPKDRFSAERLKGVDSTLKIQPAKLEDSAVYLCASRWPGPRFSGANVLTFGAGSRLTVL.

This clonotype showed up just a few times. The chain links TRBV5-1 to TRBJ2-2, with TRBD2 identical over 10 bases. The CDR3 has 16 residues. CDR1 SGHRS and CDR2 YFSETQ come from the germline V gene. Trimming at V came to 1 base and at J to 7 bases, leaving 7 bases not matched to a gene. The DNA of the CDR3 is TGCGCCAGCAGCTTGCTAGCGGGGGAGTACATCGGGGAGCTGTTTTTT. Its translation: CASSLLAGEYIGELFF.

The gene calls are TRBV20-1 and TRBJ1-1; 9 positions match TRBD1. Germline CDR1 is DFQATT and CDR2 is SNEGSKA (reference sequence). Trimming removed 6 bases from V and 5 bases from J; junction bases left unmatched: 7. The CDR3 loop spans 13 amino acids. The CDR3 reads CSALRQGGTEAFF. The CDR3 bases are TGCAGTGCATTGAGACAGGGGGGAACTGAAGCTTTCTTT.